This T cell receptor (beta chain) is drawn from a study of blood T cell repertoires in COVID-19. Study information: Sites across the United States, Italy and Spain contributed samples from acute and convalescent COVID-19. T cells, B-cell-depleted T cells, or PBMCs supplied cDNA or gDNA.

In the original workflow: By means of reference gene primer amplification, nucleated cell counts were estimated. Measured with immunoSEQ multiplex PCR; TCRdb has only the in-frame clones, and not every one. Clonal size and the V and J genes are those of that table, whereas D and trimming came from the DNA. The repertoire holds 35,000 to 45,000 clones, with roughly 87% as singletons. The CDR3 runs to 16 residues. Trimming removed 4 bases from V and 3 bases from J, with 19 bases in between. Germline loops: CDR1 SGHTA, CDR2 FQGNSA. This clone has just a few counts. The sequenced sample was peripheral blood. The gene calls are TRBV7-2 and TRBJ2-7, with D perhaps matching TRBD2 (5 bases). The clonotype was recovered from a human donor in a cohort sampled during active COVID-19. The CDR3 sequence: CASSSVAFEWDYEQYF. In nucleotides, the CDR3 is TGTGCCAGCAGCTCTGTAGCGTTCGAGTGGGACTACGAGCAGTACTTC.